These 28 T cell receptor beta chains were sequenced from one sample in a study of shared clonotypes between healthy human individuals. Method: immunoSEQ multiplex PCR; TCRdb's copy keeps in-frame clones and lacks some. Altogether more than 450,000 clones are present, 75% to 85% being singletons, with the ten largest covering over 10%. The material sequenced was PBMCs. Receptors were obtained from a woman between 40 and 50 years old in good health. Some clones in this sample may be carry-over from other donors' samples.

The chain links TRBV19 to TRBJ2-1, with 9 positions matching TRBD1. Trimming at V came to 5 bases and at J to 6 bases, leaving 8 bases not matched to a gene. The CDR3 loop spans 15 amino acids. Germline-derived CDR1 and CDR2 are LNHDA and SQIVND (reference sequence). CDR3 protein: CASSSPGQGRNEQFF. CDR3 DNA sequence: TGTGCCAGTAGTTCTCCGGGACAGGGCCGCAATGAGCAGTTCTTC.

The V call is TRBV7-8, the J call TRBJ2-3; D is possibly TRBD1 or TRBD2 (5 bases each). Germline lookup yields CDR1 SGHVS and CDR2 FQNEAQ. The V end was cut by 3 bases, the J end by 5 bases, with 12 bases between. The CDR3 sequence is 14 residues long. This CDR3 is CASSFERGIDTQYF. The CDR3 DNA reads TGTGCCAGCAGCTTCGAGAGGGGTATAGATACGCAGTATTTT.

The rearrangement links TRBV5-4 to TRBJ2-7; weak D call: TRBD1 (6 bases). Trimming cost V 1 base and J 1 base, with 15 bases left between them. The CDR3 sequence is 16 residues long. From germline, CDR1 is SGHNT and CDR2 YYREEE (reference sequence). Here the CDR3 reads CASSLLGRGASYEQYF. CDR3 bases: TGTGCCAGCAGCTTGTTGGGCAGGGGTGCGTCCTACGAGCAGTACTTC.

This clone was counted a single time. Here the CDR3 reads CASSSGLAGIEEQYF. CDR3 nucleotide sequence: TGTGCCAGCAGTTCGGGACTAGCGGGAATCGAAGAGCAGTACTTC. V usage is TRBV6-6 and J usage is TRBJ2-7; 13 nucleotides line up with TRBD2. The germline V gene encodes CDR1 MNHNY and CDR2 SVGAGI (reference sequence). Unmatched junction bases numbered 7, after V lost 4 bases and J lost 7 bases. The CDR3 covers 15 residues.

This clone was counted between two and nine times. CDR3 sequence (DNA): TGTGCCAGCACCTTTTCTGAATATGGCTACACCTTC. It specifies CASTFSEYGYTF. The chain has TRBV7-2 and TRBJ1-2; D remains unclear. V was cut by 7 bases and J by 5 bases, with 11 bases left in between. Per germline, CDR1 SGHTA and CDR2 FQGNSA. CDR3 length: 12 amino acids.

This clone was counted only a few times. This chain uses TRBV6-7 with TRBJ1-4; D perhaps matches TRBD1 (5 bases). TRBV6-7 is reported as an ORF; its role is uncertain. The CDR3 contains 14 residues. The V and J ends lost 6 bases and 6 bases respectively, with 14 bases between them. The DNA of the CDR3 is TGTGCCAGCAGGAACAGGCATTTAGATGAAAAACTGTTTTTT. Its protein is CASRNRHLDEKLFF.

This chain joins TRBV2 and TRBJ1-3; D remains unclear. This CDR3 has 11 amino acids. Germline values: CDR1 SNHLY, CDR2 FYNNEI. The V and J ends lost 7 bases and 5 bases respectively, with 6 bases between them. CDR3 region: CASTSRNTIYF. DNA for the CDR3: TGTGCCAGCACCTCGAGAAACACCATATATTTT. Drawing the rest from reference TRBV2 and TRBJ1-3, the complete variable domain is EPEVTQTPSHQVTQMGQEVILRCVPISNHLYFYWYRQILGQKVEFLVSFYNNEISEKSEIFDDQFSVERPDGSNFTLKIRSTKLEDSAMYFCASTSRNTIYFGEGSWLTVV.

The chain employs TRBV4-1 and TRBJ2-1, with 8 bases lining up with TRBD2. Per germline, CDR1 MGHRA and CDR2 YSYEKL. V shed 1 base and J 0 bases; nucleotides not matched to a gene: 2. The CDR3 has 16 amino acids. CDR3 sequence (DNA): TGCGCCAGCAGCCAAGTAAGCGGGAGCTCCTACAATGAGCAGTTCTTC. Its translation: CASSQVSGSSYNEQFF.

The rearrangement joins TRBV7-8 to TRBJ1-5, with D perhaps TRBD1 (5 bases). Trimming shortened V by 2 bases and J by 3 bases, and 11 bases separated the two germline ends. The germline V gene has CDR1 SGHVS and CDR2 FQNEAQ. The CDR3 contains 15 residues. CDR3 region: CASSLRRGNNQPQHF. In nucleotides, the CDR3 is TGTGCCAGCAGCTTACGCCGGGGGAACAATCAGCCCCAGCATTTT. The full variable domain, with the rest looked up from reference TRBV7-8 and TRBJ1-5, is GAGVSQSPRYKVAKRGQDVALRCDPISGHVSLFWYQQALGQGPEFLTYFQNEAQLDKSGLPSDRFFAERPEGSVSTLKIQRTQQEDSAVYLCASSLRRGNNQPQHFGDGTRLSIL.

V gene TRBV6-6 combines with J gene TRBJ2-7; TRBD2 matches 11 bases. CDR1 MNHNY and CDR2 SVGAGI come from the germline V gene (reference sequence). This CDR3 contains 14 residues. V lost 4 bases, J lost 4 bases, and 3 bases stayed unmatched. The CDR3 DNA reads TGTGCCAGCAGTTTAGCGGGAGGGCCTTACGAGCAGTACTTC. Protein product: CASSLAGGPYEQYF.

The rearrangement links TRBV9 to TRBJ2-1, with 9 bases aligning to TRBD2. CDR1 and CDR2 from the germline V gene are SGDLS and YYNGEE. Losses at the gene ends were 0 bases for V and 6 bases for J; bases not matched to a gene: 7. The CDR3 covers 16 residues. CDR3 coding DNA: TGTGCCAGCAGCGTAGCGGCGGGAGGGTTTTCCAATGAGCAGTTCTTC. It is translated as CASSVAAGGFSNEQFF.

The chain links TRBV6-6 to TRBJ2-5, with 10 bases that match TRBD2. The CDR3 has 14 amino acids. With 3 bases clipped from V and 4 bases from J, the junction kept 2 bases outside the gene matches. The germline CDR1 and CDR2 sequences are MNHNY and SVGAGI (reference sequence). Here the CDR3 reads CASSYLAGVETQYF. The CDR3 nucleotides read TGTGCCAGCAGTTATCTAGCGGGAGTAGAGACCCAGTACTTC.

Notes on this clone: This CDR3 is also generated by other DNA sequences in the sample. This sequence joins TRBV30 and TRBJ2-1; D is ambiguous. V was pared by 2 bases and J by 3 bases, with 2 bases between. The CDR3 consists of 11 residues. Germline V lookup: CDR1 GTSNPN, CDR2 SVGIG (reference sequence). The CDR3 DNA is TGTGCCTGGAGTCTCTACAATGAGCAGTTCTTC. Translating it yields CAWSLYNEQFF. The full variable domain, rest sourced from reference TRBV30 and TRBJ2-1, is SQTIHQWPATLVQPVGSPLSLECTVEGTSNPNLYWYRQAAGRGLQLLFYSVGIGQISSEVPQNLSASRPQDRQFILSSKKLLLSDSGFYLCAWSLYNEQFFGPGTRLTVL.

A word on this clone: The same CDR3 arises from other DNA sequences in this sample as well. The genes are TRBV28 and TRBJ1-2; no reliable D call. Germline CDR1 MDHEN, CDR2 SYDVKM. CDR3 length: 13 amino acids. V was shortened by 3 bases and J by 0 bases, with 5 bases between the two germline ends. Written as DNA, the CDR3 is TGTGCCAGCAGTTTGGCGGCTAACTATGGCTACACCTTC. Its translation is CASSLAANYGYTF.

The CDR3 DNA follows: TGTGCCAGCAGCCAATCACGGGTGAGGGAAAAACTGTTTTTT. Translated: CASSQSRVREKLFF. The V and J genes are TRBV5-4 and TRBJ1-4; D not certain. Germline V gene sequence: CDR1 SGHNT, CDR2 YYREEE (reference sequence). This CDR3 is 14 amino acids long. Trimming pared 4 bases from V and 8 bases from J, leaving 15 bases between.

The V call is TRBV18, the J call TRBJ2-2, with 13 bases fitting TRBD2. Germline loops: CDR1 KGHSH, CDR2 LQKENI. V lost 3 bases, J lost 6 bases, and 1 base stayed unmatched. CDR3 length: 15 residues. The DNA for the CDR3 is TGTGCCAGCTCACCGGGACTAGCGGGATCCGGGGAGCTGTTTTTT. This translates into CASSPGLAGSGELFF.

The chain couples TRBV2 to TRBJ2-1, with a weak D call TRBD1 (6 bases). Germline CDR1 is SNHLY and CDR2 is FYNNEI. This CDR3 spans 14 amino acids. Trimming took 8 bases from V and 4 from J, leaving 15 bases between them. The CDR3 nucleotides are TGTGCCAGCGTTGGCAGGGGTGTGTACAATGAGCAGTTCTTC. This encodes CASVGRGVYNEQFF.

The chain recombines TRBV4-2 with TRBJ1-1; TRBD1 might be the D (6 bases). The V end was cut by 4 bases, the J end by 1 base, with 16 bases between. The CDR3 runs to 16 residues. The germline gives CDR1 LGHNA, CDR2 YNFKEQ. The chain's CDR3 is CASSPYRESPNTEAFF. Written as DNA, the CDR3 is TGTGCCAGCAGCCCCTACAGGGAGTCCCCGAACACTGAAGCTTTCTTT.

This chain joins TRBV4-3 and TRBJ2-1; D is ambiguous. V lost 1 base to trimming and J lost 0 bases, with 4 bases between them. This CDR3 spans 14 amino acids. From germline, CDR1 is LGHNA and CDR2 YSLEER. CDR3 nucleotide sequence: TGCGCCAGCAGCCAAGGGGACTCCTACAATGAGCAGTTCTTC. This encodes CASSQGDSYNEQFF.

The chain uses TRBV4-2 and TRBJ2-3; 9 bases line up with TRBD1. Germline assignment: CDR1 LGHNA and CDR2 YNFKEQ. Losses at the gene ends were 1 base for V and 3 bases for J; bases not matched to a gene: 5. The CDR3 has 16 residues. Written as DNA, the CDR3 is TGTGCCAGCAGCCAAGGGGACAGGGCCTCAACAGATACGCAGTATTTT. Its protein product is CASSQGDRASTDTQYF.

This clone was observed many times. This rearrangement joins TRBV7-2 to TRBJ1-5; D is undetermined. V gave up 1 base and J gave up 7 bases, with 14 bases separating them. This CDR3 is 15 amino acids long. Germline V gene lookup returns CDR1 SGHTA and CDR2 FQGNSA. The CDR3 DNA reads TGTGCCAGCAGCTTAGTTTGGGGTGAGGGACAGCCCCAGCATTTT. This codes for CASSLVWGEGQPQHF.

The DNA for the CDR3 is TGTGCCAGTAGTTCCTTCGACAGGGGTACCACAGATACGCAGTATTTT. Translated, it gives CASSSFDRGTTDTQYF. This chain uses TRBV19 with TRBJ2-3, with 8 bases fitting TRBD1. In germline, CDR1 is LNHDA, CDR2 SQIVND (reference sequence). The ends lost 5 bases at V and 2 bases at J; junction bases unmatched: 9. This CDR3 comprises 16 residues.

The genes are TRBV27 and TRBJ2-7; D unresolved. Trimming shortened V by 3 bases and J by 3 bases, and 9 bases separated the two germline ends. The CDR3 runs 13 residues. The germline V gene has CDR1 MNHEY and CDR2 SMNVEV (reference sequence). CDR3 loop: CASSFNRVYEQYF. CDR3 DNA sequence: TGTGCCAGCAGTTTTAACAGAGTCTACGAGCAGTACTTC.

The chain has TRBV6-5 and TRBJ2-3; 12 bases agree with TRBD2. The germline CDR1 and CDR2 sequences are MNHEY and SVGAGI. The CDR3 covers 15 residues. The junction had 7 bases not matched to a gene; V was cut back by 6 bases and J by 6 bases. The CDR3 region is CASSRGLAGLDTQYF. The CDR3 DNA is TGTGCCAGCAGCCGTGGACTAGCGGGATTGGATACGCAGTATTTT.

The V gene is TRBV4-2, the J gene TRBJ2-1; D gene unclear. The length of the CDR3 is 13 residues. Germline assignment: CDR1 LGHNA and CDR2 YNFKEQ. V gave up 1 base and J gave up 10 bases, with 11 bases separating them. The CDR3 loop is CASSQAQREEQFF. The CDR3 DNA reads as TGTGCCAGCAGCCAAGCGCAGCGTGAGGAGCAGTTCTTC.

CDR3 DNA sequence: TGTGCCAGCAGCTTCAGCAGGGGCTCCTACAATGAGCAGTTCTTC. Protein sequence: CASSFSRGSYNEQFF. This sequence joins TRBV5-4 and TRBJ2-1; D is perhaps TRBD1 (6 bases). V was cut by 2 bases and J by 0 bases, with 9 bases left in between. Germline V gene data show CDR1 as SGHNT and CDR2 as YYREEE (reference sequence). This CDR3 has 15 residues.

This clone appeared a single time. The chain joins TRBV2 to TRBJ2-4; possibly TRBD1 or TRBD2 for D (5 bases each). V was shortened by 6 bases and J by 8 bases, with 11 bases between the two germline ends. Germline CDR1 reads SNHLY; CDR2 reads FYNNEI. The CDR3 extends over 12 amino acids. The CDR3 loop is CASSRLGDIQYF. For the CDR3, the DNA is TGTGCCAGCAGCAGATTGGGGGACATTCAGTACTTC.

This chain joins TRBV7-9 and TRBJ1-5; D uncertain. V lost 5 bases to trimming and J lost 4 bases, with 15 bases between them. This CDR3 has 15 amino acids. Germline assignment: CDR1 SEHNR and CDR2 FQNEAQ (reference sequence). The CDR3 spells CASSPGMIPNQPQHF. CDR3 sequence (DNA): TGTGCCAGCAGCCCCGGGATGATTCCAAATCAGCCCCAGCATTTT. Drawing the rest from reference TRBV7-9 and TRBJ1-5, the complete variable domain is DTGVSQNPRHKITKRGQNVTFRCDPISEHNRLYWYRQTLGQGPEFLTYFQNEAQLEKSRLLSDRFSAERPKGSFSTLEIQRTEQGDSAMYLCASSPGMIPNQPQHFGDGTRLSIL.